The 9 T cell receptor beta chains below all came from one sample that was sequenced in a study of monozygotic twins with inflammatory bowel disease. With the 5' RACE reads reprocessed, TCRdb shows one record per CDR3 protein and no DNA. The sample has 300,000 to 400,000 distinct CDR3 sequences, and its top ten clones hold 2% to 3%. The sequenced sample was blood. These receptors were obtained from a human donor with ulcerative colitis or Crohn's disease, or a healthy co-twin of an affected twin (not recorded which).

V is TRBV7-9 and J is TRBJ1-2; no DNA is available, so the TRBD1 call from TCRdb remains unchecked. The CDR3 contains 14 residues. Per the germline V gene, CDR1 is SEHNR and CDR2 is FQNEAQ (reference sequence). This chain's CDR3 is CASSASGSNYGYTF.

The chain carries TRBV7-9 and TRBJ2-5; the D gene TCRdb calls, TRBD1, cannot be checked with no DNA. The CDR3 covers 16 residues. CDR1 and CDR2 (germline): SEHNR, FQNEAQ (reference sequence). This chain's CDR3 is CASSVTPQGSVETQYF.

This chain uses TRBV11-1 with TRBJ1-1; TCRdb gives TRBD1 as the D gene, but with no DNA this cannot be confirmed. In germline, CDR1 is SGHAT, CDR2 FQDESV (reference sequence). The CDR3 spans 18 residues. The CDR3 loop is CASSSLPGQGALGPEAFF.

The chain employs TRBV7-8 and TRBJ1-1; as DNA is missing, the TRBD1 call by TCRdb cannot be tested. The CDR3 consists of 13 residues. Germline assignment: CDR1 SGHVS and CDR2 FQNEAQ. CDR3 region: CASSTGLGTEAFF.

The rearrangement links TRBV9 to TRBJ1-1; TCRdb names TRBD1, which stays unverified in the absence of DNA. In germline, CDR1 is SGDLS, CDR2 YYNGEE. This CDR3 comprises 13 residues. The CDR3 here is CASSARPRTEAFF.

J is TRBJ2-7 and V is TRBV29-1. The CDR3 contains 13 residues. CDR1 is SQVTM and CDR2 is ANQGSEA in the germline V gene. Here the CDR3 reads CSVETPSSYEQYF.

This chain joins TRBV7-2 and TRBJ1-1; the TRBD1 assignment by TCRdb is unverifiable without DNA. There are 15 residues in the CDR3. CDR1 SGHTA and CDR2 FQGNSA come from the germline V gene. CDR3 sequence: CASSPQTGALTEAFF.

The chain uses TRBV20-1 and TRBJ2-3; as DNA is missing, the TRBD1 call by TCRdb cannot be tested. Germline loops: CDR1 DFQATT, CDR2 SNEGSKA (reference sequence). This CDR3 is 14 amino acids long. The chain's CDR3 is CSAPGQGSTDTQYF.

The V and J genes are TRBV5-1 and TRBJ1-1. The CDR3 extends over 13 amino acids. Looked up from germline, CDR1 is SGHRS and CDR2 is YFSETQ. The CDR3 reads CASSLPENTEAFF.